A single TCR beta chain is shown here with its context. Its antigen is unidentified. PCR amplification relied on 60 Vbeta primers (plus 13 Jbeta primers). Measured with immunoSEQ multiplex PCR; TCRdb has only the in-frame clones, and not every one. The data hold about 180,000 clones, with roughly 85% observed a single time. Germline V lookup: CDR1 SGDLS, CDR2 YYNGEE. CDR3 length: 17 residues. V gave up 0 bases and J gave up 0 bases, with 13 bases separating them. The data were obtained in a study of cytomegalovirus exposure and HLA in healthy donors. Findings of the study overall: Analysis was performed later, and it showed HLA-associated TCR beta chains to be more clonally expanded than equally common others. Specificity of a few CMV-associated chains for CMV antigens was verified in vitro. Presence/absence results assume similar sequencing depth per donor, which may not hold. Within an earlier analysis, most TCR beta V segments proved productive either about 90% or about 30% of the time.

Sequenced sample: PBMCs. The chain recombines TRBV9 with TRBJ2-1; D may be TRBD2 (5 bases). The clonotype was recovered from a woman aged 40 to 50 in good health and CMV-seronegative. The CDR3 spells CASSVELVPSSYNEQFF. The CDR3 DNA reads TGTGCCAGCAGCGTAGAACTAGTTCCTAGCTCCTACAATGAGCAGTTCTTC. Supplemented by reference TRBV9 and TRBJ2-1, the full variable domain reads DSGVTQTPKHLITATGQRVTLRCSPRSGDLSVYWYQQSLDQGLQFLIQYYNGEERAKGNILERFSAQQFPDLHSELNLSSLELGDSALYFCASSVELVPSSYNEQFFGPGTRLTVL.